This section outlines one T cell receptor beta chain sequence together with its context. The specificity of this receptor is unknown. Base qualities are not at hand, and no much larger clone is one base apart. The source of the sample is a study of T-cell reconstitution after alpha-beta-depleted transplantation in children (dated by TCRdb to 2015 to 2016). In the study overall: T-cell immune reconstitution after TCRalphabeta/CD19-depleted allogeneic hematopoietic cell transplantation in children was quantitatively tracked in the study by means of TCR repertoire profiling.

The library was built by means of PCR. Reads for this sample came from an Illumina HiSeq 2500. Molecular barcoding was employed in the preparation of TCR libraries, with unique molecular identifiers being used to normalize TCRbeta repertoire quantification. Starting from the raw public reads, TCRdb applied fastp trimming at Q25, assembled clones with MiXCR and retained in-frame beta chains. Every CDR3 protein is listed once, alongside the most common genes and DNA of its rows. The sample table holds about 500,000 distinct CDR3 sequences, of which 32% were seen once. The ten largest clones take up 2% to 3% of the sample. CDR1 SNHLY and CDR2 FYNNEI were looked up in the germline V gene. Its CDR3 holds 18 amino acids, cysteine through phenylalanine. CDR3 DNA only is kept here, 54 bases in frame from base 1. Ends trimmed: V by 10 bases, J by 0 bases; bases unmatched to a gene: 15.

The chain employs TRBV2 and TRBJ1-5; 10 bases in the junction line up with TRBD1. Here the sequenced sample was PBMCs from the stem cell graft donor, taken from the stem cell graft. The receptor's source is a human donor who donated a stem cell graft to a child with aplastic anemia. CDR3 loop: CAKSTRDRGFYSNQPQHF. The DNA sequence follows: TGTGCCAAGTCGACCCGGGACAGGGGCTTTTATAGCAATCAGCCCCAGCATTTT. With the rest looked up from the reference TRBV2 and TRBJ1-5 genes rather than sequenced, the full variable domain is EPEVTQTPSHQVTQMGQEVILRCVPISNHLYFYWYRQILGQKVEFLVSFYNNEISEKSEIFDDQFSVERPDGSNFTLKIRSTKLEDSAMYFCAKSTRDRGFYSNQPQHFGDGTRLSIL.